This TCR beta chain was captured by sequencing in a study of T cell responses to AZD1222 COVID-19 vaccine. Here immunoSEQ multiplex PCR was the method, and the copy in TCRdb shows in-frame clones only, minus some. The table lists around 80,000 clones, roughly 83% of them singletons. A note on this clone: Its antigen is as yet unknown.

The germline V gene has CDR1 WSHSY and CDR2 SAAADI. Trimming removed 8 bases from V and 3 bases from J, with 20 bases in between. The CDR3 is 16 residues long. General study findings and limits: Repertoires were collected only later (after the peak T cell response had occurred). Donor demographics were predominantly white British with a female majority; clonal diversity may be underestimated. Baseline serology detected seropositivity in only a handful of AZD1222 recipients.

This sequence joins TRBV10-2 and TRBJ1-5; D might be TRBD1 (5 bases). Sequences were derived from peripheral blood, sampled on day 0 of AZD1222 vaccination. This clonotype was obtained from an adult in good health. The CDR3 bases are TGCGCCAGCGCTCGGGGTGGCCGGGGGTCCAATCAGCCCCAGCATTTT. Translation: CASARGGRGSNQPQHF.